Following are 4 T cell receptor beta chains from one sample sequenced in a study of blood T cell repertoires in COVID-19. Sequencing used immunoSEQ multiplex PCR; TCRdb keeps in-frame clones, though not all of them. The sample shows roughly 260,000 clones, roughly 90% of them seen only once. The sequencing input was PBMCs or T cells enriched from blood (not recorded which). Source of these receptors: a woman younger than 45 with acute COVID-19.

The V and J genes are TRBV3-1 (or the pseudogene TRBV3-2) and TRBJ1-1; D may be TRBD1 (5 bases). The germline V and J ends were trimmed by 6 bases and 1 base, with 18 bases remaining between them. The CDR3 runs to 16 residues. CDR1 is LGHDT, CDR2 YNNKEL, per germline (reference sequence). This CDR3 reads CASSPDSRRRNTEAFF. CDR3 nucleotide sequence: TGTGCCAGCAGTCCCGACAGCCGTCGGCGGAACACTGAAGCTTTCTTT.

This sequence joins TRBV6-2 or TRBV6-3 and TRBJ2-1; unclear D gene. The CDR3 runs to 12 residues. With 2 bases removed from V and 9 bases from J, the gap between germline ends came to 8 bases. Germline V lookup: CDR1 MNHEY, CDR2 SVGEGT. The CDR3 nucleotides are TGTGCCAGCAGTTACGTCGGTGCTGAGCAGTTCTTC. It is translated as CASSYVGAEQFF.

V usage is TRBV5-1 and J usage is TRBJ1-4; D uncertain. The V end was cut by 4 bases, the J end by 8 bases, with 18 bases between. This CDR3 contains 15 residues. Per the germline V gene, CDR1 is SGHRS and CDR2 is YFSETQ. The CDR3 loop reads CASSPLAAPGEKLFF. The CDR3 DNA reads TGCGCCAGCAGCCCCCTGGCAGCCCCGGGGGAAAAACTGTTTTTT.

This chain connects TRBV27 to TRBJ1-6; possibly TRBD1 for D (6 bases). Germline values: CDR1 MNHEY, CDR2 SMNVEV (reference sequence). This CDR3 has 15 residues. V shed 7 bases and J shed 7 bases, with 17 bases lying between them. The CDR3 reads CASTKWGPGNSPLHF. CDR3 DNA: TGTGCCAGCACCAAGTGGGGGCCGGGGAATTCACCCCTCCACTTT.